The 13 T cell receptor beta chains given below trace back to one sample, sequenced in a study of OX40 agonist ivuxolimab in advanced cancers. Generated by immunoSEQ multiplex PCR, the TCRdb table keeps only in-frame clones and is missing some. The table includes 25,000 to 30,000 clones, 85% to 95% detected once. Material: CD4+ or CD8+ T cells sorted from blood, obtained in a trial of the OX40 agonist ivuxolimab. The receptors originated from an adult with an advanced solid tumor such as melanoma, head and neck, liver or kidney cancer.

The chain links TRBV4-1 to TRBJ2-7; TRBD2 might be the D (6 bases). Germline CDR1 and CDR2: MGHRA and YSYEKL. The germline V and J ends were trimmed by 1 base and 4 bases, with 14 bases remaining between them. There are 15 residues in the CDR3. In nucleotides, the CDR3 is TGCGCCAGCAGCCAAGTCCGGGGCGGGGCATACGAGCAGTACTTC. Amino acids: CASSQVRGGAYEQYF.

By frequency in the sample, this clone is large. The chain couples TRBV5-5 to TRBJ2-5; 7 bases match TRBD2. This CDR3 region has 16 residues. Germline V gene sequence: CDR1 SGHKS, CDR2 YYEKEE (reference sequence). J was trimmed by 4 bases and V by 1 base; bases with no gene match: 10. As DNA, the CDR3 is TGTGCCAGCAGCTTGCCTGAGGGAGGGCCGAGAGAGACCCAGTACTTC. This gives the protein CASSLPEGGPRETQYF.

This chain connects TRBV6-5 to TRBJ2-7; D may be TRBD1 (5 bases). CDR1 is MNHEY and CDR2 is SVGAGI in the germline V gene. The CDR3 spans 14 residues. Between the trimmed V and J ends, which lost 5 bases and 1 base, there was a span of 12 bases. CDR3 region: CASSDWAGSYEQYF. The CDR3 DNA follows: TGTGCCAGCAGTGATTGGGCAGGGTCCTACGAGCAGTACTTC.

As to this clone: The same CDR3 arises from other DNA sequences in this sample as well. The J gene is TRBJ1-2, the V gene TRBV4-1; D is perhaps TRBD1 (6 bases). The germline gives CDR1 MGHRA, CDR2 YSYEKL. The CDR3 is 17 residues long. V was shortened by 0 bases and J by 5 bases, with 19 bases between the two germline ends. The CDR3 sequence is CASSQEPTGFSGYGYTF. The DNA of the CDR3 is TGCGCCAGCAGCCAAGAGCCCACAGGGTTTTCGGGGTATGGCTACACCTTC.

A few counts support this clone. The rearrangement joins TRBV19 to TRBJ1-1; D call uncertain. This CDR3 is built from 14 residues. CDR1 LNHDA and CDR2 SQIVND come from the germline V gene (reference sequence). V was cut by 6 bases and J by 0 bases, with 11 bases left in between. CDR3 bases: TGTGCCAGTAGCCCTTGGTCAGTGAACACTGAAGCTTTCTTT. Its translation: CASSPWSVNTEAFF.

The rearrangement links TRBV11-1 to TRBJ1-2; 7 nucleotides line up with TRBD1. Germline V lookup: CDR1 SGHAT, CDR2 FQDESV (reference sequence). The length of the CDR3 is 13 residues. Losses at the gene ends were 4 bases for V and 6 bases for J; bases not matched to a gene: 5. This CDR3 reads CASSSGQVNGYTF. The DNA for the CDR3 is TGTGCCAGCAGCTCCGGACAGGTTAATGGCTACACCTTC. Based on the CDR3 plus reference TRBV11-1 and TRBJ1-2, the full variable domain is EAEVAQSPRYKITEKSQAVAFWCDPISGHATLYWYRQILGQGPELLVQFQDESVVDDSQLPKDRFSAERLKGVDSTLKIQPAELGDSAMYLCASSSGQVNGYTFGSGTRLTVV.

The gene calls are TRBV5-1 and TRBJ1-6; unclear D gene. V lost 3 bases and J lost 0, with 4 bases in between. The germline V gene encodes CDR1 SGHRS and CDR2 YFSETQ. This CDR3 is 14 amino acids long. In DNA form, the CDR3 reads TGCGCCAGCAGCTACAGCTCCTATAATTCACCCCTCCACTTT. This sequence encodes CASSYSSYNSPLHF.

This chain links TRBV4-3 with TRBJ2-7, with TRBD2 matching over 8 bases. The CDR3 extends over 16 amino acids. The V and J ends lost 0 bases and 4 bases, in that order; junction bases with no gene match: 8. Germline assignment: CDR1 LGHNA and CDR2 YSLEER. Written as DNA, the CDR3 is TGCGCCAGCAGCCAAGAACGGGTAGTAGCGGGGTACGAGCAGTACTTC. Its translation: CASSQERVVAGYEQYF.

In this sample, this clone turned up a few times. The chain is built from TRBV5-6 and TRBJ1-1; 10 nucleotides align to TRBD1. V dropped 0 bases and J dropped 7; count of bases not matched to a gene: 6. The CDR3 contains 15 residues. Germline V gene data show CDR1 as SGHDT and CDR2 as YYEEEE. CDR3 in amino acids: CASSLGWGTGVEAFF. The CDR3 coding sequence is TGTGCCAGCAGCTTGGGGTGGGGGACAGGGGTTGAAGCTTTCTTT. Supplemented by reference TRBV5-6 and TRBJ1-1, the full variable domain reads DAGVTQSPTHLIKTRGQQVTLRCSPKSGHDTVSWYQQALGQGPQFIFQYYEEEERQRGNFPDRFSGHQFPNYSSELNVNALLLGDSALYLCASSLGWGTGVEAFFGQGTRLTVV.

The chain employs TRBV2 and TRBJ2-1; 9 nucleotides align to TRBD2. The junction had 10 bases not matched to a gene; V was cut back by 6 bases and J by 7 bases. CDR1 is SNHLY, CDR2 FYNNEI, per germline. This CDR3 has 15 residues. CDR3 coding DNA: TGTGCCAGCAGCACAGGCGGGGGGGCTGGGAATGAGCAGTTCTTC. This encodes CASSTGGGAGNEQFF.

This sequence joins TRBV10-3 and TRBJ2-3, with TRBD2 matching over 8 bases. V gave up 8 bases and J gave up 3 bases; unmatched junction bases: 4. Germline V gene sequence: CDR1 ENHRY, CDR2 SYGVKD. This CDR3 comprises 13 residues. The CDR3 sequence: CAILIAGTDTQYF. Here the CDR3 DNA reads TGTGCCATCCTCATAGCGGGGACAGATACGCAGTATTTT.

This chain uses TRBV6-1 with TRBJ2-7; 10 positions match TRBD1. Germline trimming cut 6 bases from V and 4 bases from J; bases unmatched to any gene: 3. Germline-derived CDR1 and CDR2 are MNHNS and SASEGT. The CDR3 consists of 13 residues. The CDR3 loop is CASRGTGEYEQYF. As DNA, the CDR3 is TGTGCCAGCAGAGGGACAGGGGAGTACGAGCAGTACTTC.

The rearrangement links TRBV6-1 to TRBJ2-7; 7 nucleotides line up with TRBD1. With V trimmed by 6 bases and J by 2 bases, 10 bases remained unmatched. In germline, CDR1 is MNHNS, CDR2 SASEGT. There are 15 residues in the CDR3. The CDR3, as DNA: TGTGCCAGCAGCGACAATACGGGACAGCCCTACGAGCAGTACTTC. This gives the protein CASSDNTGQPYEQYF.